The 18 T cell receptor beta chains presented below share a single source sample, sequenced in a study of OX40 agonist ivuxolimab in advanced cancers. The library relied on the immunoSEQ multiplex PCR assay. TCRdb's version of the immuneACCESS table is confined to in-frame rearrangements and falls short of the full clone set. An unresolved V gene accounts for under half of the shortfall where checked; the remainder is of unknown origin. The sample yields around 100,000 clones; approximately 87% were counted once. The top ten constitute roughly 5.5% of the sample. The sequenced sample was CD4+ or CD8+ T cells sorted from blood, obtained in a trial of the OX40 agonist ivuxolimab. These receptors were taken from an adult with an advanced solid tumor such as melanoma, head and neck, liver or kidney cancer.

This chain connects TRBV27 to TRBJ1-1; D remains ambiguous. Germline CDR1 is MNHEY and CDR2 is SMNVEV (reference sequence). The CDR3 sequence is 13 residues long. The V end lost 4 bases, the J end lost 11 bases, and 17 bases lay between the germline ends. The CDR3 sequence: CASSSPLAGSAFF. In nucleotides, the CDR3 is TGTGCCAGCAGTTCCCCCTTGGCGGGCAGCGCTTTCTTT.

J is TRBJ1-3 and V is TRBV5-6, with D tentatively TRBD1 (5 bases). The germline V gene has CDR1 SGHDT and CDR2 YYEEEE. The CDR3 covers 15 residues. Between the trimmed V and J ends, which lost 3 bases and 0 bases, there was a span of 10 bases. For the CDR3, the DNA is TGTGCCAGCAGCTCCGGACACATCTCTGGAAACACCATATATTTT. Protein: CASSSGHISGNTIYF.

J is TRBJ2-1 and V is TRBV4-1; 11 bases align to TRBD1. The CDR3 extends over 15 amino acids. The ends lost 4 bases at V and 7 bases at J; junction bases unmatched: 6. The germline V gene encodes CDR1 MGHRA and CDR2 YSYEKL. The CDR3 spells CASSPGQGASNEQFF. CDR3 nucleotide sequence: TGCGCCAGCAGCCCCGGACAGGGGGCAAGTAATGAGCAGTTCTTC.

This clone has just a few counts. This sequence joins TRBV30 and TRBJ1-5; 8 bases are shared with TRBD1. This CDR3 is built from 13 residues. After removal of 4 bases from V and 2 bases from J, the junction contained 1 base not matched to a gene. Germline CDR1 is GTSNPN and CDR2 is SVGIG (reference sequence). This CDR3 reads CAWTGGGNQPQHF. CDR3 nucleotide sequence: TGTGCCTGGACAGGGGGCGGCAATCAGCCCCAGCATTTT. Combining the CDR3 with reference TRBV30 and TRBJ1-5 gives the whole variable domain SQTIHQWPATLVQPVGSPLSLECTVEGTSNPNLYWYRQAAGRGLQLLFYSVGIGQISSEVPQNLSASRPQDRQFILSSKKLLLSDSGFYLCAWTGGGNQPQHFGDGTRLSIL.

V is TRBV5-1 and J is TRBJ1-4; 9 bases line up with TRBD1. CDR1 is SGHRS and CDR2 is YFSETQ in the germline V gene. This CDR3 is 18 amino acids long. V lost 7 bases, J lost 0 bases, and 13 bases stayed unmatched. The CDR3, as DNA: TGCGCCAGCCGTACCTCGGGACAGGGATATACAACTAATGAAAAACTGTTTTTT. Protein: CASRTSGQGYTTNEKLFF.

This chain connects TRBV7-6 to TRBJ2-3, with D tentatively TRBD2 (7 bases). Trimming shortened V by 5 bases and J by 5 bases, and 17 bases separated the two germline ends. There are 15 residues in the CDR3. Germline V gene data show CDR1 as SGHVS and CDR2 as FNYEAQ. The CDR3 DNA sequence: TGTGCCAGCAGCCTGGCGGCGGGGGCCGTAGATACGCAGTATTTT. The encoded protein is CASSLAAGAVDTQYF.

V usage is TRBV11-2 and J usage is TRBJ2-3; the match to TRBD1 covers 8 bases. Germline V gives CDR1 SGHAT, CDR2 FQNNGV. CDR3 length equals 13 residues. Trimming removed 10 bases from V and 3 bases from J; junction bases left unmatched: 6. The chain's CDR3 is CATDRDLTDTQYF. Here the CDR3 DNA reads TGTGCCACGGACAGGGATCTGACAGATACGCAGTATTTT.

The V gene is TRBV5-1, the J gene TRBJ2-4; D unclear. Germline CDR1 reads SGHRS; CDR2 reads YFSETQ. This CDR3 has 14 amino acids. V lost 2 bases to trimming and J lost 8 bases, with 14 bases between them. CDR3 region: CASSFGPPEDIQYF. The DNA for the CDR3 is TGCGCCAGCAGCTTCGGGCCCCCCGAAGACATTCAGTACTTC.

As DNA, the CDR3 is TGTGCCAGCAGCTTAGAGGCCTCAGGGGGAAACACCATATATTTT. Translation: CASSLEASGGNTIYF. The V and J genes are TRBV11-3 and TRBJ1-3; D is perhaps TRBD1 (5 bases). V was clipped by 0 bases and J by 4 bases, with 10 bases between them. There are 15 residues in the CDR3. Germline CDR1 reads SGHNT; CDR2 reads YENEEA.

The chain has TRBV27 and TRBJ1-3; D is unclear. V gave up 5 bases and J gave up 4 bases, with 12 bases separating them. CDR1 and CDR2 (germline): MNHEY, SMNVEV (reference sequence). This CDR3 is 14 amino acids long. The CDR3 reads CASSRTEGGNTIYF. The CDR3 region has the DNA TGTGCCAGCAGTCGGACCGAGGGCGGAAACACCATATATTTT.

This sequence joins TRBV7-2 and TRBJ1-1; unclear D gene. The CDR3 is made up of 13 amino acids. Germline loops: CDR1 SGHTA, CDR2 FQGNSA. V lost 1 base and J lost 2, with 5 bases in between. CDR3 nucleotides: TGTGCCAGCAGCTTAGAGGGCAACACTGAAGCTTTCTTT. This sequence encodes CASSLEGNTEAFF. The full variable domain, in which reference TRBV7-2 and TRBJ1-1 provide the parts outside the CDR3, is GAGVSQSPSNKVTEKGKDVELRCDPISGHTALYWYRQSLGQGLEFLIYFQGNSAPDKSGLPSDRFSAERTGGSVSTLTIQRTQQEDSAVYLCASSLEGNTEAFFGQGTRLTVV.

The chain carries TRBV9 and TRBJ2-2; the D is unclear. This CDR3 is 12 amino acids long. V dropped 0 bases and J dropped 6 bases, with 3 bases sitting between them. CDR1 SGDLS and CDR2 YYNGEE come from the germline V gene. The CDR3 nucleotides are TGTGCCAGCAGCGTAGTGGCCGGGGAGCTGTTTTTT. Translating it yields CASSVVAGELFF.

The V and J genes are TRBV5-1 and TRBJ2-1; 7 positions agree with TRBD1. CDR1 is SGHRS and CDR2 is YFSETQ in the germline V gene. This CDR3 is 14 amino acids long. The V segment lost 4 bases and the J segment 7 bases; nucleotides outside the gene matches: 8. CDR3 coding DNA: TGCGCCAGCAGCCCAGGACAGGCTTGGAATGAGCAGTTCTTC. It codes for CASSPGQAWNEQFF.

The chain is built from TRBV5-5 and TRBJ1-2, with D unresolved. Germline loops: CDR1 SGHKS, CDR2 YYEKEE (reference sequence). The germline V and J ends were trimmed by 4 bases and 5 bases, with 12 bases remaining between them. The CDR3 length is 13 residues. CDR3 DNA sequence: TGTGCCAGCAGCGTGGATTTGAATTATGGCTACACCTTC. It translates to CASSVDLNYGYTF.

This clone was counted only a few times. The V gene is TRBV2, the J gene TRBJ2-5, with TRBD1 as a possible D gene (7 bases). The germline CDR1 and CDR2 sequences are SNHLY and FYNNEI. Trimming pared 7 bases from V and 5 bases from J, leaving 14 bases between. CDR3 size: 13 residues. The CDR3 coding sequence is TGTGCCAGCAAGGGGGCGGGATGGGAGACCCAGTACTTC. This encodes CASKGAGWETQYF.

The J gene is TRBJ1-1, the V gene TRBV18; 8 nucleotides line up with TRBD1. CDR3 length equals 15 residues. V was pared by 4 bases and J by 2 bases, with 6 bases of the junction left unmatched. Germline lookup yields CDR1 KGHSH and CDR2 LQKENI. CDR3 nucleotide sequence: TGTGCCAGCTCACTCGGGACAGGAGTTAACACTGAAGCTTTCTTT. The encoded protein is CASSLGTGVNTEAFF.

The chain recombines TRBV11-3 with TRBJ1-1; tentative D call: TRBD1 (5 bases). Trimming pared 3 bases from V and 0 bases from J, leaving 11 bases between. Looked up from germline, CDR1 is SGHNT and CDR2 is YENEEA. The CDR3 runs 15 residues. CDR3 amino acids: CASSLGRGMNTEAFF. For the CDR3, the DNA is TGTGCCAGCAGCTTGGGTAGGGGCATGAACACTGAAGCTTTCTTT.

This clone came up once. CDR3 coding DNA: TGTGCCAGCAGCTTATTCCAAGGGAACTACGAGCAGTACTTC. It is translated as CASSLFQGNYEQYF. The V call is TRBV7-9, the J call TRBJ2-7; D gene unclear. V lost 2 bases, J lost 3 bases, and 11 bases lay in between. The CDR3 spans 14 residues. Germline V gene data show CDR1 as SEHNR and CDR2 as FQNEAQ (reference sequence).